This T cell receptor (beta chain) was recorded in a study of OX40 agonist ivuxolimab in advanced cancers. The CDR3 has 13 amino acids. V was cut by 0 bases and J by 11 bases, with 13 bases left in between. Germline V gene data show CDR1 as SGHRS and CDR2 as YFSETQ. Data came from immunoSEQ multiplex PCR; TCRdb stores just in-frame clones and leaves some out. The repertoire consists of about 65,000 clones, with roughly nine tenths occurring once and the leading ten covering 1.1%. The sequence came from an adult with an advanced solid tumor such as melanoma, head and neck, liver or kidney cancer. The material was CD4+ or CD8+ T cells sorted from blood, obtained in a trial of the OX40 agonist ivuxolimab. V usage is TRBV5-1 and J usage is TRBJ2-3; a possible D gene is TRBD2 (5 bases). CDR3 DNA: TGCGCCAGCAGCTTGGACTTGAGCGGCATGCAGTATTTT. Protein product: CASSLDLSGMQYF.